This entry lists 25 T cell receptor beta chains sequenced from one sample in a study of cytomegalovirus exposure and HLA in healthy donors. The PCR contained 60 Vbeta and 13 Jbeta primers. The protocol was immunoSEQ multiplex PCR, while the TCRdb copy is restricted to in-frame clones and leaves out a portion. Of about 200,000 clones listed, almost 70% are singletons. The sample was PBMCs. The source of these receptors is a man in his forties or fifties in good health and CMV-seropositive.

The chain joins TRBV6-6 to TRBJ1-1; tentative D call: TRBD1 (6 bases). V was cut by 5 bases and J by 2 bases, with 15 bases left in between. The CDR3 consists of 15 residues. Germline V gives CDR1 MNHNY, CDR2 SVGAGI (reference sequence). In DNA, the CDR3 is TGTGCCAGCAGTCCCTCGACAGGCCGTAACACTGAAGCTTTCTTT. Translating it yields CASSPSTGRNTEAFF.

The rearrangement uses TRBV2 and TRBJ2-5, with D uncertain. Germline values: CDR1 SNHLY, CDR2 FYNNEI. The germline V and J ends were trimmed by 9 bases and 4 bases, with 18 bases remaining between them. The CDR3 runs to 14 residues. This CDR3 reads CASSPEMRGETQYF. The CDR3 DNA is TGTGCCAGTAGCCCGGAGATGAGAGGAGAGACCCAGTACTTC.

This clone was observed a few times. The rearrangement links TRBV5-1 to TRBJ2-2, with TRBD2 identical over 15 bases. With 4 bases clipped from V and 3 bases from J, the junction kept 7 bases outside the gene matches. The CDR3 consists of 18 residues. Germline CDR1 and CDR2: SGHRS and YFSETQ. This chain's CDR3 is CASSPRTSGGADTGELFF. The CDR3 bases are TGCGCCAGCAGCCCCAGGACTAGCGGGGGGGCGGACACCGGGGAGCTGTTTTTT.

This chain links TRBV7-2 with TRBJ2-1, with D tentatively TRBD1 (5 bases). The CDR3 runs 15 residues. The ends were cut back, 2 bases at V and 3 bases at J, with 11 bases in the middle. Germline CDR1 is SGHTA and CDR2 is FQGNSA. The CDR3 bases are TGTGCCAGCAGCTTATTTGGAGACAGCTACAATGAGCAGTTCTTC. It is translated as CASSLFGDSYNEQFF. The variable domain in full, completed from reference TRBV7-2 and TRBJ2-1, reads GAGVSQSPSNKVTEKGKDVELRCDPISGHTALYWYRQSLGQGLEFLIYFQGNSAPDKSGLPSDRFSAERTGGSVSTLTIQRTQQEDSAVYLCASSLFGDSYNEQFFGPGTRLTVL.

This chain connects TRBV5-1 to TRBJ1-2; 11 bases are shared with TRBD1. The CDR3 totals 15 residues. In germline, CDR1 is SGHRS, CDR2 YFSETQ. Trimming took 4 bases from V and 5 from J; bases not matched to a gene: 7. CDR3 amino acids: CASSRDRGVEYGYTF. The CDR3 coding sequence is TGCGCCAGCAGCAGGGACAGGGGGGTAGAGTATGGCTACACCTTC.

This clone was counted only a few times. This chain joins TRBV27 and TRBJ1-1; 9 bases are a match to TRBD1. The CDR3 runs 15 residues. The J segment lost 4 bases and the V segment lost 5 bases, leaving 8 bases of the junction unmatched. Looked up from germline, CDR1 is MNHEY and CDR2 is SMNVEV (reference sequence). The CDR3 loop is CASSVGTGLTTEAFF. The CDR3, as DNA: TGTGCCAGCAGTGTCGGGACAGGGCTCACCACTGAAGCTTTCTTT.

Remarks on this clone: Other DNA sequences of this sample code for an identical CDR3. V and J are TRBV5-1 and TRBJ2-1, with 9 positions matching TRBD1. Per the germline V gene, CDR1 is SGHRS and CDR2 is YFSETQ. Losses at the gene ends were 4 bases for V and 0 bases for J; bases not matched to a gene: 5. The CDR3 spans 16 residues. The CDR3 bases are TGCGCCAGCAGCATCGGACAGGGGAGCTCCTACAATGAGCAGTTCTTC. Its protein is CASSIGQGSSYNEQFF.

The CDR3 spells CASSYRGQGDPEAFF. The CDR3 DNA reads as TGTGCCAGCAGTTACAGGGGACAGGGGGATCCTGAAGCTTTCTTT. The genes are TRBV6-6 and TRBJ1-1, with TRBD1 matching over 11 bases. The J segment lost 6 bases and the V segment lost 2 bases, leaving 5 bases of the junction unmatched. CDR1 and CDR2 from the germline V gene are MNHNY and SVGAGI (reference sequence). The CDR3 has 15 residues.

The V gene is TRBV4-1, the J gene TRBJ2-4; 15 bases line up with TRBD2. With V trimmed by 2 bases and J by 8 bases, 13 bases remained unmatched. The V gene's germline CDR1 is MGHRA and CDR2 YSYEKL. This CDR3 is built from 19 residues. The CDR3 loop is CASSQLDPGLAGGTYIQYF. In nucleotides, the CDR3 is TGCGCCAGCAGCCAACTCGATCCGGGACTAGCGGGGGGCACATACATTCAGTACTTC.

The V call is TRBV6-1, the J call TRBJ2-3, with D maybe TRBD2 (6 bases). V lost 1 base to trimming and J lost 2 bases, with 10 bases between them. From germline, CDR1 is MNHNS and CDR2 SASEGT. The CDR3 covers 15 residues. The CDR3 loop reads CASSEVRGNTDTQYF. CDR3 nucleotides: TGTGCCAGCAGTGAAGTTCGGGGGAACACAGATACGCAGTATTTT.

The table lists this clone with a few counts. CDR3 coding DNA: TGTGCCAGTACTGGCTTCCCCGTTAACACTGAAGCTTTCTTT. This gives the protein CASTGFPVNTEAFF. This rearrangement joins TRBV19 to TRBJ1-1; D unclear. The CDR3 is made up of 14 amino acids. The germline V gene has CDR1 LNHDA and CDR2 SQIVND (reference sequence). Trimming removed 7 bases from V and 2 bases from J, with 14 bases in between.

The chain uses TRBV11-2 and TRBJ2-1; TRBD1 aligns across 10 bases. The ends lost 5 bases at V and 7 bases at J; junction bases unmatched: 5. The CDR3 is 14 amino acids. Germline lookup yields CDR1 SGHAT and CDR2 FQNNGV. The DNA of the CDR3 is TGTGCCAGCAGCAGTTGGGGACAGGGGAATGAGCAGTTCTTC. The encoded protein is CASSSWGQGNEQFF.

This chain connects TRBV28 to TRBJ1-5; 7 bases are shared with TRBD1. Trimming removed 2 bases from V and 7 bases from J; junction bases left unmatched: 14. Germline V gene lookup returns CDR1 MDHEN and CDR2 SYDVKM. This CDR3 spans 17 amino acids. For the CDR3, the DNA is TGTGCCAGCAGTTTAGAATTTCTGACAGGGCGAGGGCAGCCCCAGCATTTT. Translation gives CASSLEFLTGRGQPQHF.

The chain uses TRBV5-1 and TRBJ1-1; perhaps TRBD1 as D (6 bases). The germline CDR1 and CDR2 sequences are SGHRS and YFSETQ. The V and J ends lost 5 bases and 3 bases respectively, with 14 bases between them. This CDR3 spans 14 amino acids. CDR3 loop: CASSWGRGDTEAFF. In DNA form, the CDR3 reads TGCGCCAGCAGTTGGGGGCGCGGAGACACTGAAGCTTTCTTT.

The chain recombines TRBV7-2 with TRBJ2-7; 7 bases are a match to TRBD2. Germline V gives CDR1 SGHTA, CDR2 FQGNSA. The junction had 7 bases not matched to a gene; V was cut back by 3 bases and J by 2 bases. This CDR3 spans 15 amino acids. CDR3 DNA: TGTGCCAGCAGCTTGGGCGGGAGCGTCACCTACGAGCAGTACTTC. Translated: CASSLGGSVTYEQYF.

The chain employs TRBV7-8 and TRBJ2-7; 9 positions match TRBD1. Germline lookup yields CDR1 SGHVS and CDR2 FQNEAQ. Trimming removed 5 bases from V and 7 bases from J; junction bases left unmatched: 9. This CDR3 has 14 residues. This CDR3 reads CASSRDRVPREQYF. CDR3 nucleotides: TGTGCCAGCAGCAGGGACAGGGTTCCTCGGGAGCAGTACTTC.

This sequence joins TRBV4-1 and TRBJ1-3; a possible D gene is TRBD1 (5 bases). V lost 4 bases and J lost 0, with 16 bases in between. The CDR3 has 17 amino acids. From germline, CDR1 is MGHRA and CDR2 YSYEKL. As DNA, the CDR3 is TGCGCCAGCAGCCGCAGGGACTCCCTGAGCTCTGGAAACACCATATATTTT. Protein: CASSRRDSLSSGNTIYF.

V is TRBV5-1 and J is TRBJ2-3; D perhaps matches TRBD1 (5 bases). The CDR3 runs 17 residues. In germline, CDR1 is SGHRS, CDR2 YFSETQ. V shed 0 bases and J shed 3 bases, with 17 bases lying between them. The CDR3 DNA reads as TGCGCCAGCAGCTTGGAGGTTTCAGGGATTGTGACAGATACGCAGTATTTT. Translating gives CASSLEVSGIVTDTQYF.

The chain joins TRBV19 to TRBJ2-1; D might be TRBD2 (7 bases). Germline values: CDR1 LNHDA, CDR2 SQIVND (reference sequence). Trimming pared 3 bases from V and 15 bases from J, leaving 18 bases between. This CDR3 has 13 residues. The CDR3 loop is CASSMAAGGPPFF. As DNA, the CDR3 is TGTGCCAGTAGTATGGCCGCCGGGGGGCCGCCGTTCTTC.

The CDR3 protein is CASSLGQGASQNEKLFF. CDR3 DNA sequence: TGCGCCAGCAGCTTGGGTCAGGGGGCGAGCCAAAATGAAAAACTGTTTTTT. This rearrangement joins TRBV5-1 to TRBJ1-4; 8 positions agree with TRBD1. CDR1 SGHRS and CDR2 YFSETQ come from the germline V gene. V was clipped by 0 bases and J by 5 bases; unmatched bases: 9. The CDR3 sequence is 17 residues long.

This chain links TRBV6-1 with TRBJ2-3; 7 bases align to TRBD1. Per germline, CDR1 MNHNS and CDR2 SASEGT. V trimming: 5 bases; J trimming: 11 bases; junction bases outside the gene matches: 7. CDR3 length: 12 residues. CDR3 DNA: TGTGCCAGCAGTTTGACAGGGTCTGGGCAGTATTTT. Residues: CASSLTGSGQYF.

This clone was seen a single time. J is TRBJ1-3 and V is TRBV5-4; TRBD1 matches at 7 bases. There are 14 residues in the CDR3. Losses at the gene ends were 1 base for V and 2 bases for J; bases not matched to a gene: 0. CDR1 and CDR2 from the germline V gene are SGHNT and YYREEE (reference sequence). This CDR3 reads CASSLQGAGNTIYF. The DNA of the CDR3 is TGTGCCAGCAGCTTGCAGGGGGCTGGAAACACCATATATTTT.

The chain carries TRBV7-6 and TRBJ1-3; 7 nucleotides align to TRBD1. Germline CDR1 is SGHVS and CDR2 is FNYEAQ. Germline trimming cut 5 bases from V and 2 bases from J; bases unmatched to any gene: 3. CDR3 size: 14 residues. The CDR3 sequence is CASSQTGAGNTIYF. CDR3 DNA: TGTGCCAGCAGCCAAACAGGGGCTGGAAACACCATATATTTT.

This clone was seen just once. Written as DNA, the CDR3 is TGTGCCAGCTCACCTAGCCCCGACAGGGCTTACGAGCAGTACTTC. Translated: CASSPSPDRAYEQYF. V gene TRBV18 combines with J gene TRBJ2-7; 7 positions agree with TRBD1. This CDR3 region has 15 residues. In germline, CDR1 is KGHSH, CDR2 LQKENI. The trim removed 3 bases at V and 4 bases at J, leaving 9 bases unmatched.

The chain carries TRBV7-2 and TRBJ2-3, with 7 bases identical to TRBD2. The V and J ends lost 5 bases and 8 bases, in that order; junction bases with no gene match: 13. From germline, CDR1 is SGHTA and CDR2 FQGNSA. The CDR3 length is 15 residues. DNA of the CDR3: TGTGCCAGCAGCCGCCGCGGGAGCCAAGCTGGTACGCAGTATTTT. Translating it yields CASSRRGSQAGTQYF.